What follows are 24 T cell receptor beta chains derived from one specimen sequenced in a study of T-cell memory formation after mild COVID-19. TCRdb called the 5' RACE reads again in MiXCR, with one record for every CDR3 protein. Of a few hundred thousand distinct CDR3 sequences in the sample, 16% were seen once. Sequencing was carried out using PBMCs or a T cell subset sorted from them (not recorded which). The receptors were gathered from a man younger than 35 who had mild COVID-19 (a few samples of this study predate the infection). Cell type and time point are not known.

The chain couples TRBV18 to TRBJ1-2; 7 positions agree with TRBD1. The CDR3 has 14 amino acids. Germline assignment: CDR1 KGHSH and CDR2 LQKENI. V was clipped by 4 bases and J by 4 bases; unmatched bases: 6. The CDR3 region is CASSLQGPSYGYTF. DNA for the CDR3: TGTGCCAGCTCACTACAGGGGCCATCCTATGGCTACACCTTC.

This clonotype appeared a few times. J is TRBJ2-1 and V is TRBV7-6; no definite D call. Germline V CDR1 and CDR2: SGHVS, FNYEAQ. Between the trimmed V and J ends, which lost 3 bases and 8 bases, there was a span of 8 bases. The CDR3 runs to 12 residues. CDR3 sequence reads: CASSLNADEQFF. Here the CDR3 DNA reads TGTGCCAGCAGCTTGAACGCGGATGAGCAGTTCTTC. Full variable domain (rest looked up from reference TRBV7-6 and TRBJ2-1): GAGVSQSPRYKVTKRGQDVALRCDPISGHVSLYWYRQALGQGPEFLTYFNYEAQQDKSGLPNDRFSAERPEGSISTLTIQRTEQRDSAMYRCASSLNADEQFFGPGTRLTVL.

The chain employs TRBV7-6 and TRBJ2-1, with 9 bases lining up with TRBD1. The CDR3 contains 18 residues. Germline lookup yields CDR1 SGHVS and CDR2 FNYEAQ. The ends lost 4 bases at V and 1 base at J; junction bases unmatched: 11. CDR3 amino acids: CASSSRRWTGVSYNEQFF. In DNA, the CDR3 is TGTGCCAGCAGCTCACGGCGCTGGACAGGGGTTTCCTACAATGAGCAGTTCTTC. Full variable domain (outside the CDR3, taken from reference TRBV7-6 and TRBJ2-1): GAGVSQSPRYKVTKRGQDVALRCDPISGHVSLYWYRQALGQGPEFLTYFNYEAQQDKSGLPNDRFSAERPEGSISTLTIQRTEQRDSAMYRCASSSRRWTGVSYNEQFFGPGTRLTVL.

V gene TRBV29-1 combines with J gene TRBJ2-7, with a tentative D call TRBD1 (6 bases). The CDR3 is 11 residues long. Trimming took 7 bases from V and 4 from J, leaving 11 bases between them. Germline assignment: CDR1 SQVTM and CDR2 ANQGSEA. The CDR3 bases are TGCAGCGCGAGGACAGCATACGAGCAGTACGTC. Its translation: CSARTAYEQYV.

The chain links TRBV12-3 or TRBV12-4 to TRBJ1-5, with 9 bases identical to TRBD1. There are 15 residues in the CDR3. V trimming: 5 bases; J trimming: 6 bases; junction bases outside the gene matches: 8. The CDR3 bases are TGTGCCAGCAGTCCGAGGGGGACAGGGATTCAGCCCCAGCATTTT. Protein product: CASSPRGTGIQPQHF.

This chain connects TRBV12-3 or TRBV12-4 to TRBJ1-4; the D gene is possibly TRBD1 (6 bases). The V gene lost 4 bases and the J gene lost 8 bases, with 11 bases spanning the gap. The CDR3 runs to 13 residues. The CDR3 region is CASSWGLGEKLFF. The CDR3 DNA is TGTGCCAGCAGTTGGGGGCTTGGGGAAAAACTGTTTTTT.

The rearrangement uses TRBV5-1 and TRBJ2-3, with a possible D match to TRBD1 (5 bases). The ends were cut back, 5 bases at V and 0 bases at J, with 13 bases in the middle. Germline V gene data show CDR1 as SGHRS and CDR2 as YFSETQ. CDR3 length: 15 amino acids. This chain's CDR3 is CASRAVDKSTDTQYF. CDR3 nucleotide sequence: TGCGCCAGCAGGGCTGTGGACAAAAGCACAGATACGCAGTATTTT.

This clonotype was counted a few times. This chain links TRBV7-2 with TRBJ2-7; the match to TRBD2 covers 13 bases. The length of the CDR3 is 13 residues. V was clipped by 3 bases and J by 10 bases; unmatched bases: 3. From germline, CDR1 is SGHTA and CDR2 FQGNSA. DNA for the CDR3: TGTGCCAGCAGCTTGGGACTAGCGGGACCTCAGTACGTC. The encoded protein is CASSLGLAGPQYV.

This clonotype was observed a handful of times. This sequence joins TRBV12-5 and TRBJ1-5; D unclear. V was clipped by 6 bases and J by 4 bases, with 4 bases between them. This CDR3 region has 11 residues. CDR1 is LGHNT, CDR2 FRNRAP, per germline. The CDR3 DNA sequence: TGTGCTAGTGGCCGAAATCAGCCCCAGCATTTT. This translates into CASGRNQPQHF.

This clonotype appeared many times. The rearrangement links TRBV4-1 to TRBJ2-3; TRBD2 matches at 7 bases. The germline CDR1 and CDR2 sequences are MGHRA and YSYEKL. The length of the CDR3 is 15 residues. V dropped 0 bases and J dropped 6; count of bases not matched to a gene: 6. The CDR3 spells CASSQELTSQDTQYF. The CDR3 nucleotides are TGCGCCAGCAGCCAAGAATTGACTAGCCAGGATACGCAGTATTTT.

In this sample, this clonotype turned up a few times. V usage is TRBV3-1 and J usage is TRBJ2-5, with TRBD2 matching over 10 bases. CDR1 is LGHDT and CDR2 is YNNKEL in the germline V gene (reference sequence). Unmatched junction bases numbered 2, after V lost 3 bases and J lost 1 base. CDR3 size: 15 residues. The CDR3 spells CASSQSGGAQETQYF. The CDR3 bases are TGTGCCAGCAGCCAGAGCGGGGGGGCCCAAGAGACCCAGTACTTC.

This clonotype was seen just once. The chain uses TRBV5-6 and TRBJ2-7; D ambiguous. CDR1 is SGHDT, CDR2 YYEEEE, per germline. The CDR3 has 13 amino acids. V was pared by 5 bases and J by 5 bases, with 14 bases between. The CDR3 nucleotides read TGTGCCAGCAGATCCAGTCGCGTTCACGAGCAGTACGTC. This translates into CASRSSRVHEQYV.

This clonotype occurred a few times. The chain carries TRBV4-3 and TRBJ2-1; D is uncertain. Germline loops: CDR1 LGHNA, CDR2 YSLEER. Deletions cut 0 bases from V and 8 bases from J, with 11 bases between. CDR3 length: 14 amino acids. The CDR3 reads CASSQDKLSDEQFF. The CDR3 DNA follows: TGCGCCAGCAGCCAAGATAAGCTTTCGGATGAGCAGTTCTTC.

This clonotype has just a few counts. This chain connects TRBV7-2 to TRBJ2-7; D perhaps matches TRBD2 (5 bases). The length of the CDR3 is 12 residues. CDR1 and CDR2 from the germline V gene are SGHTA and FQGNSA. The V end lost 5 bases, the J end lost 7 bases, and 12 bases lay between the germline ends. CDR3 residues: CASSLRPGEQYF. DNA of the CDR3: TGTGCCAGCAGCCTGCGGCCGGGGGAGCAGTACTTC.

This clonotype was seen ten or more times. The genes are TRBV5-6 and TRBJ2-3, with 14 bases matching TRBD2. Germline assignment: CDR1 SGHDT and CDR2 YYEEEE. Unmatched junction bases numbered 4, after V lost 7 bases and J lost 0 bases. This CDR3 spans 16 amino acids. The CDR3 region is CASGTSGGASTDTQYF. The DNA of the CDR3 is TGTGCCAGCGGGACTAGCGGGGGTGCTAGCACAGATACGCAGTATTTT.

This clonotype was counted many times. The chain joins TRBV4-3 to TRBJ1-2, with 7 bases identical to TRBD1. The CDR3 runs 16 residues. Per the germline V gene, CDR1 is LGHNA and CDR2 is YSLEER. V was clipped by 8 bases and J by 4 bases; unmatched bases: 16. CDR3 sequence reads: CASRYGRDSPFYGYTF. The CDR3 DNA reads as TGCGCCAGCCGCTACGGCCGGGACAGCCCTTTCTATGGCTACACCTTC.

This clonotype has just a few counts. The rearrangement uses TRBV11-1 and TRBJ1-2, with D maybe TRBD1 (5 bases). Germline CDR1 is SGHAT and CDR2 is FQDESV (reference sequence). There are 12 residues in the CDR3. Trimming removed 4 bases at V and 5 bases at J, with 8 bases between. CDR3 residues: CASSSRGYGYTF. The CDR3 bases are TGTGCCAGCAGCTCGAGGGGTTATGGCTACACCTTC.

This chain connects TRBV2 to TRBJ2-7; D perhaps matches TRBD1 (5 bases). V gave up 4 bases and J gave up 2 bases, with 9 bases separating them. Germline CDR1 and CDR2: SNHLY and FYNNEI. The CDR3 is 13 residues long. This chain's CDR3 is CASSASRAYEQYV. CDR3 DNA sequence: TGTGCCAGCAGTGCAAGCAGGGCCTACGAGCAGTACGTC.

V is TRBV19 and J is TRBJ1-5; D perhaps matches TRBD1 (5 bases). This CDR3 contains 15 residues. Trimming stripped 8 bases from V and 7 bases from J, with 21 bases between. From germline, CDR1 is LNHDA and CDR2 SQIVND (reference sequence). Here the CDR3 DNA reads TGTGCCAGTTCCACCCACGGGGGTGTCGGACAGCCCCAGCATTTT. Amino acid sequence: CASSTHGGVGQPQHF.

This clonotype was found a few times. V is TRBV5-1 and J is TRBJ2-3; TRBD1 is a possible D gene (6 bases). V shed 5 bases and J shed 4 bases, with 20 bases lying between them. The CDR3 is made up of 16 amino acids. CDR1 is SGHRS, CDR2 YFSETQ, per germline. In DNA, the CDR3 is TGCGCCAGCAGTGGGGGCCAACCGGCAGGACCAGATACGCAGTATTTT. Amino acid sequence: CASSGGQPAGPDTQYF.

This clonotype was found a few times. V usage is TRBV7-9 and J usage is TRBJ1-3; D is unclear. V was shortened by 1 base and J by 0 bases, with 13 bases between the two germline ends. Germline V gene data show CDR1 as SEHNR and CDR2 as FQNEAQ (reference sequence). The CDR3 loop spans 17 amino acids. CDR3 sequence (DNA): TGTGCCAGCAGCTTAGGTGCAGCTGGGATCTCTGGAAACACCATATATTTT. Its translation: CASSLGAAGISGNTIYF.

The chain joins TRBV15 to TRBJ2-1; the match to TRBD2 covers 8 bases. The CDR3 spans 16 residues. CDR1 is LNHNV and CDR2 is YYDKDF in the germline V gene (reference sequence). V dropped 2 bases and J dropped 6; count of bases not matched to a gene: 9. The CDR3 loop is CATSRNPAGGANEQFF. The CDR3 DNA sequence: TGTGCCACCAGCAGAAACCCCGCCGGGGGGGCCAATGAGCAGTTCTTC.

The table lists this clonotype with many counts. CDR3 in amino acids: CASSPRGTGGPYNEQFF. The CDR3 nucleotides read TGTGCCAGCAGCCCGCGTGGGACAGGGGGTCCCTACAATGAGCAGTTCTTC. V gene TRBV12-3 or TRBV12-4 combines with J gene TRBJ2-1; 11 bases are a match to TRBD1. Trimming cost V 6 bases and J 2 bases; bases outside gene matches: 9. This CDR3 comprises 17 residues.

The chain combines TRBV7-2 with TRBJ2-1; 7 nucleotides agree with TRBD1. The germline V gene encodes CDR1 SGHTA and CDR2 FQGNSA. CDR3 length equals 14 residues. V shed 4 bases and J 3 bases; nucleotides not matched to a gene: 3. The CDR3 reads CASSSGQNYNEQFF. DNA for the CDR3: TGTGCCAGCAGCTCGGGACAGAACTACAATGAGCAGTTCTTC.